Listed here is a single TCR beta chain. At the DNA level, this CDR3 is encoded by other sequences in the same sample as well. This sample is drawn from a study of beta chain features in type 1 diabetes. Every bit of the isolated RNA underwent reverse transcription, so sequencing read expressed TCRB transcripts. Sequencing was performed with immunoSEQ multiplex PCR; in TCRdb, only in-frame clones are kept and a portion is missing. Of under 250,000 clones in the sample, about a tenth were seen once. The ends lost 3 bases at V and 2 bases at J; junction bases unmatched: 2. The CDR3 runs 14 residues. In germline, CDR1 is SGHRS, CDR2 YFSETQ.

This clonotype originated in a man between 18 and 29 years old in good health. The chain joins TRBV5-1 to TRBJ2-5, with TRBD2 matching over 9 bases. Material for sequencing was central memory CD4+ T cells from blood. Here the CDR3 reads CASSSLAGQETQYF. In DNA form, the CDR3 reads TGCGCCAGCAGCTCGCTAGCGGGACAAGAGACCCAGTACTTC. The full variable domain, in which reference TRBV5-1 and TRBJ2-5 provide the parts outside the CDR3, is KAGVTQTPRYLIKTRGQQVTLSCSPISGHRSVSWYQQTPGQGLQFLFEYFSETQRNKGNFPGRFSGRQFSNSRSEMNVSTLELGDSALYLCASSSLAGQETQYFGPGTRLLVL.